These 9 T cell receptor beta chains were sequenced from one sample in a study of cytomegalovirus exposure and HLA in healthy donors. Both 60 Vbeta primers and 13 Jbeta primers went into the PCR. The protocol was immunoSEQ multiplex PCR, while the TCRdb copy is restricted to in-frame clones and leaves out a portion. The table lists roughly 97,000 clones, around 72% of them singletons. The specimen sequenced was PBMCs. The origin of the receptors is a man aged 40-49 years in good health and CMV-seronegative.

The rearrangement joins TRBV7-3 to TRBJ2-3; TRBD2 aligns across 8 bases. This CDR3 contains 16 residues. Trimming at V came to 1 base and at J to 1 base, leaving 4 bases not matched to a gene. CDR1 and CDR2 (germline): SGHTA, FQGTGA. The DNA for the CDR3 is TGTGCCAGCAGCTTAAGCCCAGCGGGGGGCACAGATACGCAGTATTTT. It translates to CASSLSPAGGTDTQYF.

V gene TRBV19 combines with J gene TRBJ2-7, with 9 bases matching TRBD1. CDR1 is LNHDA and CDR2 is SQIVND in the germline V gene (reference sequence). The CDR3 runs to 14 residues. V trimming: 6 bases; J trimming: 6 bases; junction bases outside the gene matches: 9. CDR3 amino acids: CASRIGTGYGEQYF. CDR3 in DNA: TGTGCCAGTAGGATTGGGACAGGGTACGGCGAGCAGTACTTC.

This chain joins TRBV5-5 and TRBJ1-4, with 10 bases that match TRBD1. CDR1 and CDR2 (germline): SGHKS, YYEKEE (reference sequence). This CDR3 spans 16 amino acids. The J segment lost 8 bases and the V segment lost 4 bases, leaving 11 bases of the junction unmatched. CDR3 sequence: CASSPTGTGVGEKLFF. In nucleotides, the CDR3 is TGTGCCAGCAGCCCAACCGGGACAGGGGTGGGGGAAAAACTGTTTTTT.

In this sample, this clone turned up a few times. V is TRBV7-6 and J is TRBJ2-2, with unresolved D. V lost 5 bases, J lost 5 bases, and 6 bases lay in between. There are 12 residues in the CDR3. Germline assignment: CDR1 SGHVS and CDR2 FNYEAQ. The CDR3 here is CASSLFTGELFF. The DNA of the CDR3 is TGTGCCAGCAGCCTTTTTACCGGGGAGCTGTTTTTT.

A single count supports this clone. The chain employs TRBV9 and TRBJ2-7; D not certain. The germline CDR1 and CDR2 sequences are SGDLS and YYNGEE. Trimming shortened V by 2 bases and J by 8 bases, and 14 bases separated the two germline ends. This CDR3 has 13 residues. The CDR3 is CASSVIDLGQQYF. The CDR3 DNA reads TGTGCCAGCAGCGTTATTGACTTAGGTCAGCAGTACTTC.

This rearrangement joins TRBV6-5 to TRBJ2-5, with 7 nucleotides matching TRBD1. CDR1 and CDR2 from the germline V gene are MNHEY and SVGAGI. The CDR3 covers 14 residues. V shed 2 bases and J 4 bases; nucleotides not matched to a gene: 4. The CDR3 DNA reads as TGTGCCAGCAGTTACCGGGACAGACGAGAGACCCAGTACTTC. Translation: CASSYRDRRETQYF.

To note about this clone: This likely comes from a read error, as the CDR3 has no conserved phenylalanine or tryptophan at its end. V is TRBV19 and J is TRBJ1-4; unclear D gene. The CDR3 contains 16 residues. Deletions cut 1 base from V and 0 bases from J, with 9 bases between. CDR1 LNHDA and CDR2 SQIVND come from the germline V gene (reference sequence). CDR3 protein: CASSIAGFPTNEKLFV. In DNA, the CDR3 is TGTGCCAGTAGTATAGCGGGATTCCCAACTAATGAAAAACTGTTTGTT.

V and J are TRBV6-1 and TRBJ1-2; D is possibly TRBD1 (6 bases). The CDR3 extends over 16 amino acids. Per germline, CDR1 MNHNS and CDR2 SASEGT. The V gene lost 2 bases and the J gene lost 8 bases, with 21 bases spanning the gap. The CDR3, as DNA: TGTGCCAGCAGTGAATTAAGTCAGGGGCAGTTTCGGGGCTACACCTTC. This translates into CASSELSQGQFRGYTF.

This sequence joins TRBV4-3 and TRBJ1-2, with 8 positions matching TRBD1. CDR3 length: 15 residues. Germline V gene data show CDR1 as LGHNA and CDR2 as YSLEER. The trim removed 0 bases at V and 5 bases at J, leaving 5 bases unmatched. The CDR3 region has the DNA TGCGCCAGCAGCCAAGATCGACAGGGGACGTATGGCTACACCTTC. Its protein product is CASSQDRQGTYGYTF.